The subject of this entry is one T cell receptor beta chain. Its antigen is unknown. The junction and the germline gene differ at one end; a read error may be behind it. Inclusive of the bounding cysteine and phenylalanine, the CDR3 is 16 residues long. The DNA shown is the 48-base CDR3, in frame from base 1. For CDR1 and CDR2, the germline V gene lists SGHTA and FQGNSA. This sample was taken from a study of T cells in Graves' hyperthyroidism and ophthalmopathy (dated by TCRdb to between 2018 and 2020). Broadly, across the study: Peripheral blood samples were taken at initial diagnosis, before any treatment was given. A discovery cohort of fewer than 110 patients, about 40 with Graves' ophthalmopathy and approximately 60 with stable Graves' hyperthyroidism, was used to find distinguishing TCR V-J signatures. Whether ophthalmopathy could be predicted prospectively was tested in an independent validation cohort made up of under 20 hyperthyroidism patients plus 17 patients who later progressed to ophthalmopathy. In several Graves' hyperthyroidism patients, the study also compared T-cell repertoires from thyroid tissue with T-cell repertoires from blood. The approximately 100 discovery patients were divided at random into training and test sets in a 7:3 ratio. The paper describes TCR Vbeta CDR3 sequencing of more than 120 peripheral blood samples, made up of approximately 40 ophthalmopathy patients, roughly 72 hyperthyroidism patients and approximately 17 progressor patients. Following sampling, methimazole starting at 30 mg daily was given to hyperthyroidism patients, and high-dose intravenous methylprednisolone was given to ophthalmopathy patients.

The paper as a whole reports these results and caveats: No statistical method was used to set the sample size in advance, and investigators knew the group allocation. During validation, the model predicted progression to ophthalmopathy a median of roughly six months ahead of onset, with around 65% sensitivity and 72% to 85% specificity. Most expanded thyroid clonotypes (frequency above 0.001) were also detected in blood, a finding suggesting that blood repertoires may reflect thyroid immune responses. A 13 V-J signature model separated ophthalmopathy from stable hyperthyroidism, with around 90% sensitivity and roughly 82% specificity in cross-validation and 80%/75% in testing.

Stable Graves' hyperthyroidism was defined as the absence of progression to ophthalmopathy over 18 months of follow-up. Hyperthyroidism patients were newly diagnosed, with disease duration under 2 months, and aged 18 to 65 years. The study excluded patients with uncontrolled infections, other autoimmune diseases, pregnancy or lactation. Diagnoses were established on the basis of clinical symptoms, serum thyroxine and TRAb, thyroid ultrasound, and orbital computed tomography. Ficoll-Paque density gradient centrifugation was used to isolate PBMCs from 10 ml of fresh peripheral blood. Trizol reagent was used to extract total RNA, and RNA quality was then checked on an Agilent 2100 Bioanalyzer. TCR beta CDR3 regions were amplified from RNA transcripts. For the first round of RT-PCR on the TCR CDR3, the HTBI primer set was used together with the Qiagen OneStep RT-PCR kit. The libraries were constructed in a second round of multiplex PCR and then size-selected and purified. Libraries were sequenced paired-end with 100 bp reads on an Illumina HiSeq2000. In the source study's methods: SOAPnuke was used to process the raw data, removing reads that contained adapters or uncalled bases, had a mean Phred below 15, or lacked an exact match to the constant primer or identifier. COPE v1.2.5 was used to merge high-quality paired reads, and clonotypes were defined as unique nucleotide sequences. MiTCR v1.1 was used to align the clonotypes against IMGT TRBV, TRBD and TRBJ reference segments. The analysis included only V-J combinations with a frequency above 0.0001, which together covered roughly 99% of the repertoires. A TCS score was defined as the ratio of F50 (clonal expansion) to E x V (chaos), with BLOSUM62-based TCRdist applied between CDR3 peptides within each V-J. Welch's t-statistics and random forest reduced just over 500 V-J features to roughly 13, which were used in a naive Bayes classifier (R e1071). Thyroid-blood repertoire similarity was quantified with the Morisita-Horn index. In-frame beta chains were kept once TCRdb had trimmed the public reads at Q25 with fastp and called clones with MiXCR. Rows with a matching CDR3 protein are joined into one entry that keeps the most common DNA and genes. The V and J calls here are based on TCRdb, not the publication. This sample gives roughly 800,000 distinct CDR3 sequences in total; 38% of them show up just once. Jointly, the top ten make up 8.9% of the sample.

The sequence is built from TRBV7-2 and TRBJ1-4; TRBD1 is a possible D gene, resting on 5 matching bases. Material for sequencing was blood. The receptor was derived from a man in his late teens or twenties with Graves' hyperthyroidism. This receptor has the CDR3 CASSQDRDRPAEKLFF. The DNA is TGCGCCAGCAGCCAAGATCGGGACCGGCCAGCTGAAAAACTGTTTTTT.